Below, 32 T cell receptor beta chains from the same sample are listed, as sequenced in a study of breast tumors, draining lymph nodes, adjacent tissues. The lymph nodes were axillary draining lymph nodes from breast cancer patients. One entry per CDR3 protein results from TCRdb running MiXCR on the multiplex PCR reads. Of about 100,000 distinct CDR3 sequences in the sample, approximately 21% were seen once. Sequences were obtained from axillary lymph node tissue. These receptors all stem from a female donor with breast cancer. Some clones in this sample may be carry-over from other donors' samples.

This chain connects TRBV5-8 to TRBJ1-2; no reliable D call. Trimming stripped 4 bases from V and 1 base from J, with 14 bases between. The CDR3 extends over 15 amino acids. CDR1 is SGHTS and CDR2 is YDEGEE in the germline V gene. The CDR3 DNA is TGTGCCAGCAGCCGGACCGCCACTTATAACTATGGCTACACCTTC. It translates to CASSRTATYNYGYTF.

Comments on this clonotype: A junction end diverges from the germline sequence, so it may reflect a read error. The rearrangement uses TRBV5-8 and TRBJ2-5; weak D call: TRBD1 (8 bases). The CDR3 contains 15 residues. CDR1 SGHTS and CDR2 YDEGEE come from the germline V gene. CDR3 sequence: CASRPPCTGGETQHF. For the CDR3, the DNA is TGTGCCAGCCGCCCACCCTGCACAGGGGGGGAGACCCAGCACTTC.

This clonotype was seen at least ten times. The V call is TRBV9, the J call TRBJ1-2; D possibly corresponds to TRBD1 (6 bases). Between the trimmed V and J ends, which lost 0 bases and 7 bases, there was a span of 10 bases. The germline gives CDR1 SGDLS, CDR2 YYNGEE. CDR3 size: 13 residues. DNA of the CDR3: TGTGCCAGCAGCGTAGCCGGGGACACTGGCTACACCTTC. The encoded protein is CASSVAGDTGYTF.

The table lists this clonotype with many counts. This chain connects TRBV30 to TRBJ2-7, with D perhaps assigned TRBD1 or TRBD2 (6 bases each). Germline V CDR1 and CDR2: GTSNPN, SVGIG (reference sequence). There are 12 residues in the CDR3. Deletions cut 4 bases from V and 0 bases from J, with 7 bases between. The CDR3 DNA sequence: TGTGCCTGGAAGGGGGGCTCCTACGAGCAGTACTTC. Amino acids: CAWKGGSYEQYF.

This clonotype was seen a few times. This could be a read error, since a much larger clone is one nucleotide away. V and J are TRBV20-1 and TRBJ1-5, with D tentatively TRBD1 (6 bases). This CDR3 is 15 amino acids long. Germline V gene sequence: CDR1 DFQATT, CDR2 SNEGSKA (reference sequence). The V end lost 3 bases, the J end lost 6 bases, and 18 bases lay between the germline ends. The CDR3: CSARGAYGGSQPQHF. The CDR3 DNA follows: TGCAGTGCTAGGGGGGCTTATGGTGGGAGTCAGCCCCAGCATTTT.

This clonotype was counted ten times or more. The chain recombines TRBV15 with TRBJ2-3; 8 bases fit TRBD2. V was clipped by 5 bases and J by 4 bases; unmatched bases: 17. The germline gives CDR1 LNHNV, CDR2 YYDKDF (reference sequence). This CDR3 region has 18 residues. The CDR3 DNA follows: TGTGCCACCAGCGGGACGTTCGGGCTAGCGGGTTCCTCAGATACGCAGTATTTT. This sequence encodes CATSGTFGLAGSSDTQYF.

This clonotype was counted ten times or more. The V gene is TRBV10-3, the J gene TRBJ2-7, with 8 bases aligning to TRBD2. The CDR3 has 13 amino acids. CDR1 is ENHRY, CDR2 SYGVKD, per germline. The ends lost 10 bases at V and 7 bases at J; junction bases unmatched: 12. The CDR3 reads CATYREGAREQYF. In DNA, the CDR3 is TGTGCCACCTATCGGGAGGGAGCACGGGAGCAGTACTTC.

This clonotype was detected ten times or more. The chain links TRBV5-1 to TRBJ2-5, with a weak D call TRBD1 (6 bases). This CDR3 is 15 amino acids long. Trimming took 5 bases from V and 4 from J, leaving 18 bases between them. In germline, CDR1 is SGHRS, CDR2 YFSETQ. The DNA of the CDR3 is TGCGCCAGCAGAAGCGACAGGTGGGGGCCAGAGACCCAGTACTTC. Amino acids: CASRSDRWGPETQYF.

This clonotype appeared many times. The rearrangement joins TRBV19 to TRBJ1-2, with unresolved D. CDR1 and CDR2 (germline): LNHDA, SQIVND (reference sequence). V was shortened by 6 bases and J by 1 base, with 18 bases between the two germline ends. There are 16 residues in the CDR3. CDR3 bases: TGTGCCAGTAGAGAGACCTTACAGAGGATTAACTATGGCTACACCTTC. This codes for CASRETLQRINYGYTF.

This clonotype was seen just once. A much larger clone lies one base from this, so it may be a read error. This sequence joins TRBV7-9 and TRBJ2-1, with 9 bases lining up with TRBD2. CDR3 size: 17 residues. From germline, CDR1 is SEHNR and CDR2 FQNEAQ (reference sequence). The CDR3: CASSSKRLAGFYNEQSF. Written as DNA, the CDR3 is TGTGCCAGCAGCTCGAAAAGGCTAGCGGGATTTTACAATGAGCAGTCCTTC.

This clonotype was counted ten times or more. The chain uses TRBV12-3 or TRBV12-4 and TRBJ2-3; possibly TRBD1 for D (5 bases). The CDR3 has 15 residues. Deletions cut 3 bases from V and 0 bases from J, with 10 bases between. For the CDR3, the DNA is TGTGCCAGCAGTTTGAGGCAGGGTAGCACAGATACGCAGTATTTT. This encodes CASSLRQGSTDTQYF.

V is TRBV6-6 and J is TRBJ2-1; 7 nucleotides line up with TRBD2. Germline-derived CDR1 and CDR2 are MNHNY and SVGAGI (reference sequence). CDR3 length: 16 residues. Losses at the gene ends were 2 bases for V and 4 bases for J; bases not matched to a gene: 8. CDR3 coding DNA: TGTGCCAGCAGTTACACAATCGGGACTACATACAATGAGCAGTTCTTC. Translation gives CASSYTIGTTYNEQFF.

This clonotype was counted many times. The chain recombines TRBV20-1 with TRBJ2-7; maybe TRBD1 (5 bases). This CDR3 is 11 amino acids long. Germline assignment: CDR1 DFQATT and CDR2 SNEGSKA (reference sequence). V dropped 6 bases and J dropped 4 bases, with 10 bases sitting between them. CDR3 amino acids: CSATQGYEQYF. The CDR3 DNA reads as TGCAGTGCGACCCAGGGTTACGAGCAGTACTTC.

This clonotype was observed at least ten times. This chain links TRBV7-8 with TRBJ2-3; 7 positions agree with TRBD2. This CDR3 spans 14 amino acids. With 5 bases clipped from V and 2 bases from J, the junction kept 4 bases outside the gene matches. The germline V gene has CDR1 SGHVS and CDR2 FQNEAQ. CDR3 sequence (DNA): TGTGCCAGCAGCCGGGGGGACCTCACAGATACGCAGTATTTT. Translation gives CASSRGDLTDTQYF. Supplemented by reference TRBV7-8 and TRBJ2-3, the full variable domain reads GAGVSQSPRYKVAKRGQDVALRCDPISGHVSLFWYQQALGQGPEFLTYFQNEAQLDKSGLPSDRFFAERPEGSVSTLKIQRTQQEDSAVYLCASSRGDLTDTQYFGPGTRLTVL.

There are many counts of this clonotype. The chain joins TRBV5-1 to TRBJ2-1; 9 bases line up with TRBD2. Germline CDR1 and CDR2: SGHRS and YFSETQ. This CDR3 is 18 amino acids long. Germline trimming cut 5 bases from V and 0 bases from J; bases unmatched to any gene: 12. The CDR3 DNA is TGCGCCAGCAGGGCAAGGCTAGCGGGGTCCAGCTCCTACAATGAGCAGTTCTTC. Protein: CASRARLAGSSSYNEQFF.

The V call is TRBV30, the J call TRBJ1-5; the D is unclear. Germline V lookup: CDR1 GTSNPN, CDR2 SVGIG (reference sequence). The CDR3 has 14 amino acids. V dropped 0 bases and J dropped 2 bases, with 8 bases sitting between them. CDR3 bases: TGTGCCTGGAGTGTAGGGTTAGGCAATCAGCCCCAGCATTTT. It translates to CAWSVGLGNQPQHF. Using reference TRBV30 and TRBJ1-5 for the parts outside the CDR3, the full variable domain is SQTIHQWPATLVQPVGSPLSLECTVEGTSNPNLYWYRQAAGRGLQLLFYSVGIGQISSEVPQNLSASRPQDRQFILSSKKLLLSDSGFYLCAWSVGLGNQPQHFGDGTRLSIL.

This sequence joins TRBV28 and TRBJ2-3, with 7 bases identical to TRBD2. This CDR3 has 18 residues. In germline, CDR1 is MDHEN, CDR2 SYDVKM. V lost 0 bases and J lost 3; bases outside the gene matches: 12. CDR3 sequence: CASSLWGVSAGETDTQYF. In nucleotides, the CDR3 is TGTGCCAGCAGTTTATGGGGGGTGTCGGCGGGAGAAACAGATACGCAGTATTTT.

This clonotype showed up many times. V and J are TRBV2 and TRBJ1-2; D perhaps matches TRBD1 (6 bases). The V gene lost 8 bases and the J gene lost 8 bases, with 18 bases spanning the gap. Germline values: CDR1 SNHLY, CDR2 FYNNEI. This CDR3 contains 13 residues. CDR3 bases: TGTGCCAGCGACAGGAGGGATGGAGAGGGCTACACCTTC. Protein product: CASDRRDGEGYTF.

This clonotype was detected ten times or more. V usage is TRBV28 and J usage is TRBJ1-6, with a tentative D call TRBD1 (5 bases). CDR1 is MDHEN, CDR2 SYDVKM, per germline. The V gene lost 5 bases and the J gene lost 5 bases, with 10 bases spanning the gap. The CDR3 runs to 14 residues. The CDR3 DNA reads as TGTGCCAGCAGTAACGACAGAAATAATTCACCCCTCCACTTT. This gives the protein CASSNDRNNSPLHF.

This clonotype was seen at least ten times. CDR3 loop: CASSYLTRTGFGRVLGYTF. The CDR3 DNA is TGTGCCAGCAGTTACCTAACTCGGACAGGTTTTGGGAGGGTCCTTGGCTACACCTTC. The chain is built from TRBV6-5 and TRBJ1-2, with 7 nucleotides matching TRBD1. Per the germline V gene, CDR1 is MNHEY and CDR2 is SVGAGI. CDR3 size: 19 residues. V lost 2 bases and J lost 7; bases outside the gene matches: 22.

This clonotype came up many times. The chain employs TRBV7-9 and TRBJ2-1; D gene unclear. The germline gives CDR1 SEHNR, CDR2 FQNEAQ (reference sequence). The V end was cut by 1 base, the J end by 7 bases, with 11 bases between. The CDR3 consists of 14 residues. DNA for the CDR3: TGTGCCAGCAGCTTAGGGTATCTCCCGAATGAGCAGTTCTTC. It specifies CASSLGYLPNEQFF. The whole variable domain, filled in from reference TRBV7-9 and TRBJ2-1, reads DTGVSQNPRHKITKRGQNVTFRCDPISEHNRLYWYRQTLGQGPEFLTYFQNEAQLEKSRLLSDRFSAERPKGSFSTLEIQRTEQGDSAMYLCASSLGYLPNEQFFGPGTRLTVL.

This clonotype appeared many times. This rearrangement joins TRBV7-3 to TRBJ2-2; the D gene is possibly TRBD1 (5 bases). The germline V gene encodes CDR1 SGHTA and CDR2 FQGTGA. V lost 2 bases, J lost 5 bases, and 15 bases lay in between. The CDR3 spans 16 residues. The CDR3 reads CASSLSGSLNTGELFF. CDR3 DNA: TGTGCCAGCAGCTTATCAGGGTCACTAAATACCGGGGAGCTGTTTTTT.

This clonotype has ten or more counts. J is TRBJ2-1 and V is TRBV15; possibly TRBD1 for D (5 bases). The CDR3 spans 14 residues. The germline V and J ends were trimmed by 1 base and 9 bases, with 13 bases remaining between them. From germline, CDR1 is LNHNV and CDR2 YYDKDF (reference sequence). CDR3 in DNA: TGTGCCACCAGCAGAGGCGGCCCAGGGATTGAGCAGTTCTTC. It yields the protein CATSRGGPGIEQFF.

This clonotype was observed many times. V usage is TRBV19 and J usage is TRBJ2-5; 7 bases are shared with TRBD1. In germline, CDR1 is LNHDA, CDR2 SQIVND (reference sequence). The J segment lost 5 bases and the V segment lost 9 bases, leaving 6 bases of the junction unmatched. This CDR3 is built from 12 residues. The CDR3 protein is CASGTAGETQYF. The CDR3 coding sequence is TGTGCCAGCGGGACAGCTGGGGAGACCCAGTACTTC. The full variable domain, with the rest looked up from reference TRBV19 and TRBJ2-5, is DGGITQSPKYLFRKEGQNVTLSCEQNLNHDAMYWYRQDPGQGLRLIYYSQIVNDFQKGDIAEGYSVSREKKESFPLTVTSAQKNPTAFYLCASGTAGETQYFGPGTRLLVL.

There are many counts of this clonotype. V usage is TRBV2 and J usage is TRBJ2-7; the D gene is possibly TRBD1 (6 bases). Trimming removed 6 bases from V and 5 bases from J, with 14 bases in between. Germline lookup yields CDR1 SNHLY and CDR2 FYNNEI. This CDR3 region has 13 residues. CDR3 DNA sequence: TGTGCCAGCAGACCCTGGACAGACAACGAGCAGTACTTC. Translating it yields CASRPWTDNEQYF.

This clonotype was seen repeatedly, ten times or more. The chain is built from TRBV27 and TRBJ2-3, with D maybe TRBD2 (6 bases). The CDR3 totals 13 residues. V was trimmed by 6 bases and J by 2 bases, leaving 9 bases between them. In germline, CDR1 is MNHEY, CDR2 SMNVEV (reference sequence). The CDR3 DNA reads TGTGCCAGCAGGGGACTCGACACAGATACGCAGTATTTT. It yields the protein CASRGLDTDTQYF.

This clonotype was seen ten or more times. The gene calls are TRBV2 and TRBJ2-5, with D maybe TRBD2 (5 bases). In germline, CDR1 is SNHLY, CDR2 FYNNEI. The CDR3 spans 15 residues. The germline V and J ends were trimmed by 2 bases and 5 bases, with 15 bases remaining between them. DNA of the CDR3: TGTGCCAGCAGTGAATCTCCGGGGTCCGGGGAGACCCAGTACTTC. Its protein is CASSESPGSGETQYF.

This clonotype was counted at least ten times. The rearrangement joins TRBV7-2 to TRBJ2-2; D is possibly TRBD2 (6 bases). V shed 4 bases and J shed 3 bases, with 15 bases lying between them. From germline, CDR1 is SGHTA and CDR2 FQGNSA. This CDR3 region has 16 residues. CDR3 sequence reads: CASSSSSRDYTGELFF. CDR3 nucleotide sequence: TGTGCCAGCAGCTCGTCGTCACGGGACTACACCGGGGAGCTGTTTTTT.

This clonotype appeared a few times. The CDR3 loop is CASSQTGTQKAKNIQYF. CDR3 coding DNA: TGTGCCAGCAGTCAAACCGGGACACAAAAAGCCAAAAACATTCAGTACTTC. This chain links TRBV6-5 with TRBJ2-4; a possible D gene is TRBD1 (6 bases). Germline-derived CDR1 and CDR2 are MNHEY and SVGAGI. V lost 5 bases and J lost 0, with 17 bases in between. There are 17 residues in the CDR3.

This clonotype is a singleton in its sample. One base away lies a much larger clone, so this may be a sequencing read error. The rearrangement joins TRBV6-1 to TRBJ2-7; no definite D call. The CDR3 spans 11 residues. The germline V and J ends were trimmed by 8 bases and 6 bases, with 11 bases remaining between them. Germline assignment: CDR1 MNHNS and CDR2 SASEGT. DNA for the CDR3: TGTGCCAGCGGTAACGTACCCGAGCAGTACTTC. As protein: CASGNVPEQYF.

This clonotype was counted many times. The chain recombines TRBV5-1 with TRBJ1-6, with TRBD1 identical over 7 bases. The germline CDR1 and CDR2 sequences are SGHRS and YFSETQ. The CDR3 extends over 16 amino acids. The J segment lost 9 bases and the V segment lost 2 bases, leaving 11 bases of the junction unmatched. The CDR3: CASSFDPGQVSSPLHF. DNA of the CDR3: TGCGCCAGCAGCTTTGACCCCGGACAGGTCTCTTCACCCCTCCACTTT.

About this clonotype itself: The junction differs from germline at one of its ends, possibly a read error. The rearrangement uses TRBV9 and TRBJ2-5; D is ambiguous. CDR1 and CDR2 (germline): SGDLS, YYNGEE. There are 15 residues in the CDR3. DNA of the CDR3: TGTGCCAGCAGCTTCGACTCATCTCCCCAAGAGACCCGGTACTTC. This sequence encodes CASSFDSSPQETRYF.